This TCR beta chain emerged from a study of CD8+CD57+ T cells in acquired aplastic anemia. The wider study: Sorted CD4+ plus CD8+ cells gave DNA averaging approximately 2.9 ug. Researchers reported that healthy donors averaged approximately 10 million reads for CD4+ cells. Study-level results: Levels of CD8+ Simpson's diversity were not significantly distinct in patients versus controls. Between patients and controls, 25 to 35 CD8+ CDR3 sequences were found in common.

This clonotype was seen at least ten times. Its cognate antigen is unknown. Genomic DNA provided the template from which TCR beta VDJ and CDR3 profiles were obtained. TCRdb itself ran the reads through MiXCR, one entry per CDR3 protein. The table records 150,000 to 200,000 distinct CDR3 sequences, roughly 40% of them present only once. This CDR3 is built from 13 residues. Germline V gene sequence: CDR1 SNHLY, CDR2 FYNNEI. V shed 7 bases and J shed 3 bases, with 7 bases lying between them. The origin of this receptor is a human donor in good health. Sequenced: sorted CD4+, CD8+, or CD8+CD57+ T cells (not recorded which) from PBMCs. The J gene is TRBJ2-6, the V gene TRBV2, with D tentatively TRBD2 (5 bases). CDR3 amino acids: CASTRVGANVLTF. CDR3 nucleotide sequence: TGTGCCAGCACGAGGGTTGGGGCCAACGTCCTGACTTTC.